The 7 T cell receptor beta chains below were found in one sample sequenced in a study of T cell changes during pregnancy in multiple sclerosis. Sequencing used immunoSEQ multiplex PCR; TCRdb keeps in-frame clones, though not all of them. Here the sample spans 90,000 to 100,000 clones, about 92% being singletons. The source was peripheral blood, collected after pregnancy. The source of these receptors is a female donor in good health, enrolled as a control in a pregnancy study.

V and J are TRBV13 and TRBJ2-3; 7 nucleotides agree with TRBD2. The length of the CDR3 is 15 residues. Trimming cost V 2 bases and J 1 base; bases outside gene matches: 3. Germline lookup yields CDR1 PRHDT and CDR2 FYEKMQ (reference sequence). The CDR3 reads CASSLRGSGTDTQYF. As DNA, the CDR3 is TGTGCCAGCAGCTTACGCGGGAGTGGCACAGATACGCAGTATTTT.

The rearrangement joins TRBV9 to TRBJ2-5; TRBD2 matches at 7 bases. Germline V gene data show CDR1 as SGDLS and CDR2 as YYNGEE. The CDR3 length is 16 residues. J was trimmed by 5 bases and V by 4 bases; bases with no gene match: 14. The CDR3 sequence is CASSFSGGQGGETQYF. The CDR3 DNA reads TGTGCCAGCAGCTTCTCTGGAGGGCAGGGAGGGGAGACCCAGTACTTC.

The rearrangement uses TRBV27 and TRBJ1-5, with 9 bases that match TRBD1. The CDR3 covers 14 residues. CDR1 and CDR2 (germline): MNHEY, SMNVEV (reference sequence). The V segment lost 5 bases and the J segment 6 bases; nucleotides outside the gene matches: 5. CDR3 sequence: CASSPTGGFQPQHF. In DNA form, the CDR3 reads TGTGCCAGCAGTCCAACAGGGGGCTTTCAGCCCCAGCATTTT.

V gene TRBV6-5 combines with J gene TRBJ1-2, with a weak D call TRBD1 (6 bases). The V gene's germline CDR1 is MNHEY and CDR2 SVGAGI. Deletions cut 6 bases from V and 4 bases from J, with 18 bases between. The CDR3 spans 15 residues. In DNA form, the CDR3 reads TGTGCCAGCAGCCCCGAACAGGGTACGTTCTATGGCTACACCTTC. It encodes CASSPEQGTFYGYTF.

The chain employs TRBV2 and TRBJ1-2; possibly TRBD1 for D (5 bases). Deletions cut 8 bases from V and 1 base from J, with 17 bases between. There are 15 residues in the CDR3. The V gene's germline CDR1 is SNHLY and CDR2 FYNNEI. DNA for the CDR3: TGTGCCAGCCGAAAGGGGATAGAATATAACTATGGCTACACCTTC. Translating gives CASRKGIEYNYGYTF.

The chain joins TRBV27 to TRBJ2-1; tentative D call: TRBD1 (6 bases). Germline values: CDR1 MNHEY, CDR2 SMNVEV (reference sequence). The CDR3 consists of 12 residues. Trimming pared 7 bases from V and 5 bases from J, leaving 9 bases between. The CDR3 DNA reads TGTGCCAGCAAGGGGGTAGACAATGAGCAGTTCTTC. It is translated as CASKGVDNEQFF.

DNA of the CDR3: TGTGCCAGCAGTTCACTAGCGGGGGGTTTAAATGAGCAGTTCTTC. Residues: CASSSLAGGLNEQFF. The V and J genes are TRBV28 and TRBJ2-1; TRBD2 agrees at 12 bases. Germline trimming cut 4 bases from V and 7 bases from J; bases unmatched to any gene: 5. Germline V gives CDR1 MDHEN, CDR2 SYDVKM. This CDR3 has 15 residues.